This TCR beta chain was observed in a study of CXCR3-negative and CXCR3-positive naive CD8 T cells. Sorting was done in triplicate for each CD8+ T cell subset (approximately 310,000 cells each). TRB cDNA libraries were made by UMI-labeled 5' RACE. TCRdb re-analyzed the 5' RACE reads; it lists each CDR3 protein once, without DNA. The repertoire table contains tens of thousands of distinct CDR3 sequences. Worth noting for this clonotype: Antigen specificity is unknown.

Findings of the study overall: Both naive subsets had comparably high diversity; memory CD8+ cells much lower. CXCR3 expression partially decreased after cryopreservation; most assays used fresh PBMCs. The study found that naive CXCR3-negative and CXCR3-positive cells shared TRBV-TRBJ usage, while memory cells differed.

The sequence derives from a human donor in good health. Some clones in this sample may be carry-over from other donors' samples. Source material: memory CD8+ T cells from blood.

The CDR3 loop reads CASSYLGSEAFF. V and J are TRBV6-2 or TRBV6-3 and TRBJ1-1. CDR3 size: 12 residues. Germline lookup yields CDR1 MNHEY and CDR2 SVGEGT.